This is a list of T cell receptor beta chains from one sample in a study of cytotoxic CD8 clonotypes in ibrutinib-treated CLL. TCRdb's table, derived via immunoSEQ multiplex PCR, lists solely in-frame clones and lacks some. The data hold approximately 320,000 clones, with over 60% observed a single time. The sample consisted of PBMCs, taken after 36 months of ibrutinib treatment. Source of these receptors: a human donor with chronic lymphocytic leukemia. The CDR3 runs from the conserved cysteine through the conserved F or W. Each record gives: J gene, V gene, D gene, clone size, CDR3 DNA, CDR3 protein. A D gene is named only where the DNA matches it firmly. A clone size is listed for some rows: how often the clone was seen (once, few, many), or a class if it is expanded.

J gene: TRBJ2-5; V gene: TRBV5-1; D gene: NA; clone size: NA; CDR3 DNA: TGCGCCAGCAGCTTGAGGACGGGACAAGAGACCCAGTACTTC; CDR3 protein: CASSLRTGQETQYF
J gene: TRBJ2-5; V gene: TRBV5-1; D gene: NA; clone size: NA; CDR3 DNA: TGCGCCAGCAGCATCCGACAGCCCCAAGAGACCCAGTACTTC; CDR3 protein: CASSIRQPQETQYF
J gene: TRBJ1-2; V gene: TRBV19; D gene: NA; clone size: few; CDR3 DNA: TGTGCCAGTAGTACCACCGGGCCTCCGTATGGCTACACCTTC; CDR3 protein: CASSTTGPPYGYTF
J gene: TRBJ2-2; V gene: TRBV4-3; D gene: NA; clone size: NA; CDR3 DNA: TGCGCCAGCAGCCAAGATACTTCCGGGATAGCGAACACCGGGGAGCTGTTTTTT; CDR3 protein: CASSQDTSGIANTGELFF
J gene: TRBJ1-1; V gene: TRBV6-5; D gene: TRBD1; clone size: NA; CDR3 DNA: TGTGCCAGCAGCGGACAGGGGAACACTGAAGCTTTCTTT; CDR3 protein: CASSGQGNTEAFF
J gene: TRBJ1-2; V gene: TRBV6-6; D gene: TRBD1; clone size: few; CDR3 DNA: TGTGCCAGCAGCGGGACAGGTTATGGCTACACCTTC; CDR3 protein: CASSGTGYGYTF
J gene: TRBJ1-3; V gene: TRBV4-3; D gene: NA; clone size: few; CDR3 DNA: TGCGCCAGCAGCCACTCAGGAGGAAACACCATATATTTT; CDR3 protein: CASSHSGGNTIYF
J gene: TRBJ2-5; V gene: TRBV29-1; D gene: NA; clone size: NA; CDR3 DNA: TGCAGCGTCACCTTCGTAGGGGAGACCCAGTACTTC; CDR3 protein: CSVTFVGETQYF
J gene: TRBJ2-7; V gene: TRBV10-2; D gene: NA; clone size: NA; CDR3 DNA: TGCGCCAGCAGTGAAGGGGTGCCCGTCGAGCAGTACTTC; CDR3 protein: CASSEGVPVEQYF
J gene: TRBJ1-2; V gene: TRBV5-6; D gene: NA; clone size: NA; CDR3 DNA: TGTGCCAGCAGCTTGCCAGGGAACTATGGCTACACCTTC; CDR3 protein: CASSLPGNYGYTF
J gene: TRBJ1-5; V gene: TRBV27; D gene: NA; clone size: NA; CDR3 DNA: TGTGCCAGCAGTTTGGGGGGTTCTAGCAATCAGCCCCAGCATTTT; CDR3 protein: CASSLGGSSNQPQHF
J gene: TRBJ2-7; V gene: TRBV19; D gene: NA; clone size: NA; CDR3 DNA: TGTGCCAGTAGTATTGACCCCCGCTCCTACGAGCAGTACTTC; CDR3 protein: CASSIDPRSYEQYF
J gene: TRBJ1-2; V gene: TRBV2; D gene: NA; clone size: once; CDR3 DNA: NA; CDR3 protein: CASRAVGSGNTF
J gene: TRBJ2-7; V gene: TRBV7-6; D gene: TRBD1; clone size: NA; CDR3 DNA: TGTGCCAGCAGCTTAGCTGCAGGGGGCTACGAGCAGTACTTC; CDR3 protein: CASSLAAGGYEQYF
J gene: TRBJ2-2; V gene: TRBV10-2; D gene: TRBD1; clone size: NA; CDR3 DNA: TGCGCCAGCAGACTCGGGACAGGGGGAAGTACCGGGGAGCTGTTTTTT; CDR3 protein: CASRLGTGGSTGELFF
J gene: TRBJ2-2; V gene: TRBV15; D gene: NA; clone size: NA; CDR3 DNA: TGTGCCACCAGCAGAGACAGGGGACCCACCGGGGAGCTGTTTTTT; CDR3 protein: CATSRDRGPTGELFF
J gene: TRBJ2-2; V gene: TRBV18; D gene: NA; clone size: NA; CDR3 DNA: TGTGCCAGCTCACCACCCTCCCGGAAGAACACCGGGGAGCTGTTTTTT; CDR3 protein: CASSPPSRKNTGELFF
J gene: TRBJ2-1; V gene: TRBV7-9; D gene: TRBD2; clone size: NA; CDR3 DNA: TGTGCCAGCAGCTCTAGCGGGAGGGCCGGTCACAATGAGCAGTTCTTC; CDR3 protein: CASSSSGRAGHNEQFF
J gene: TRBJ2-1; V gene: TRBV6-1; D gene: NA; clone size: NA; CDR3 DNA: TGTGCCAGCAGTGAAGGTCTAGTTCTCTCGCAGTTCTTC; CDR3 protein: CASSEGLVLSQFF
J gene: TRBJ2-7; V gene: TRBV10-1; D gene: NA; clone size: NA; CDR3 DNA: TGCGCCAGCAGTGACCAGGGCTACGAGCAGTACTTC; CDR3 protein: CASSDQGYEQYF
J gene: TRBJ1-6; V gene: TRBV23-1; D gene: NA; clone size: few; CDR3 DNA: TGCGCCAGCAGTCAATCCGATTCACCCCTCCACTTT; CDR3 protein: CASSQSDSPLHF
J gene: TRBJ2-3; V gene: TRBV7-3; D gene: NA; clone size: NA; CDR3 DNA: TGTGCCAGCAGCTATACCTCACCAGATACGCAGTATTTT; CDR3 protein: CASSYTSPDTQYF
J gene: TRBJ1-2; V gene: TRBV7-9; D gene: NA; clone size: NA; CDR3 DNA: TGTGCCAGCAGCTTAGCCGGGACGGAAGGCTATGGCTACACCTTC; CDR3 protein: CASSLAGTEGYGYTF
J gene: TRBJ1-4; V gene: TRBV11-2; D gene: TRBD1; clone size: few; CDR3 DNA: TGTGCCAGCAGCTTAGATCGGGACAGCCTGAGGGACGTGGGTAATGAAAAACTGTTTTTT; CDR3 protein: CASSLDRDSLRDVGNEKLFF
J gene: TRBJ2-7; V gene: TRBV28; D gene: TRBD1; clone size: NA; CDR3 DNA: TGTGCCAGCAGTTCCACGGACAGGGGGGGTTACGAGCAGTACTTC; CDR3 protein: CASSSTDRGGYEQYF